This TCR beta chain was retrieved from a study of T-cell memory formation after mild COVID-19. UMIs and sample barcodes were carried by the TCR alpha and TCR beta cDNA libraries that 5'RACE produced using constant-segment primers. TCRdb passed the 5' RACE reads through MiXCR, listing each CDR3 protein once. This table holds about 400,000 distinct CDR3 sequences, 20% to 25% found once. The CDR3 spans 15 residues. Looked up from germline, CDR1 is LNHNV and CDR2 is YYDKDF (reference sequence). With V trimmed by 4 bases and J by 4 bases, 7 bases remained unmatched. The chain carries TRBV15 and TRBJ1-5, with TRBD1 matching 7 bases. Sequenced: PBMCs or a T cell subset sorted from them (not recorded which). The source of this sequence is an adult woman who had mild COVID-19 (a few samples of this study predate the infection). Cell type and time point are not known. The CDR3: CATSTDRVSNQPQHF. The CDR3 DNA reads as TGTGCCACCAGCACTGACAGGGTTTCAAATCAGCCCCAGCATTTT.